The 22 T cell receptor beta chains in this list originate from one sample, sequenced in a study of blood T cell repertoires in COVID-19. Measured with immunoSEQ multiplex PCR; TCRdb has only the in-frame clones, and not every one. Among about 220,000 clones listed, 65% to 85% were seen once. The sequenced material came from PBMCs or T cells enriched from blood (not recorded which). The source is a woman aged 60-70 years who had recovered from COVID-19.

This chain links TRBV2 with TRBJ1-2; D gene uncertain. The ends were cut back, 3 bases at V and 2 bases at J, with 7 bases in the middle. The CDR3 runs to 13 residues. From germline, CDR1 is SNHLY and CDR2 FYNNEI. CDR3 bases: TGTGCCAGCAGTGAGTGGGAGAACTATGGCTACACCTTC. Protein sequence: CASSEWENYGYTF.

V gene TRBV12-3 or TRBV12-4 combines with J gene TRBJ1-2; D call uncertain. The CDR3 runs to 12 residues. Trimming removed 5 bases at V and 5 bases at J, with 9 bases between. CDR3 region: CASSRGNYGYTF. The DNA for the CDR3 is TGTGCCAGCAGTCGCGGGAATTATGGCTACACCTTC.

J is TRBJ2-7 and V is TRBV5-5; TRBD1 aligns across 8 bases. V lost 5 bases and J lost 5; bases outside the gene matches: 9. The CDR3 spans 14 residues. Germline V CDR1 and CDR2: SGHKS, YYEKEE (reference sequence). Here the CDR3 DNA reads TGTGCCAGCAGTCTTACCCAGGGGGCGGACGAGCAGTACTTC. Protein product: CASSLTQGADEQYF.

The chain recombines TRBV7-9 with TRBJ2-5; D is uncertain. The CDR3 covers 14 residues. Germline assignment: CDR1 SEHNR and CDR2 FQNEAQ (reference sequence). V was shortened by 1 base and J by 5 bases, with 11 bases between the two germline ends. The CDR3 here is CASSLGAEEETQYF. The CDR3 coding sequence is TGTGCCAGCAGCTTAGGAGCAGAGGAGGAGACCCAGTACTTC.

This chain connects TRBV12-3 or TRBV12-4 to TRBJ2-7; D is perhaps TRBD1 (5 bases). CDR3 length: 13 amino acids. V dropped 8 bases and J dropped 6 bases, with 17 bases sitting between them. The chain's CDR3 is CASGGRRQGEQYF. CDR3 in DNA: TGTGCCAGCGGCGGACGTCGCCAGGGCGAGCAGTACTTC.

Only a few counts were recorded for this clone. The rearrangement links TRBV24-1 to TRBJ1-1; TRBD1 might be the D (6 bases). Germline V gives CDR1 KGHDR, CDR2 SFDVKD. The ends were cut back, 5 bases at V and 4 bases at J, with 28 bases in the middle. This CDR3 contains 19 residues. CDR3 nucleotides: TGTGCCACCAGTGGCAAAACCCAAGGACAGTTGGCTTATAGCACTGAAGCTTTCTTT. Amino acids: CATSGKTQGQLAYSTEAFF.

J is TRBJ2-1 and V is TRBV5-1; the match to TRBD2 covers 9 bases. This CDR3 has 14 residues. V lost 2 bases and J lost 7; bases outside the gene matches: 4. Germline lookup yields CDR1 SGHRS and CDR2 YFSETQ. CDR3 nucleotide sequence: TGCGCCAGCAGCTTCGGGCGGGGGGGGAATGAGCAGTTCTTC. Encoded protein: CASSFGRGGNEQFF. The full variable domain, completed using reference TRBV5-1 and TRBJ2-1, is KAGVTQTPRYLIKTRGQQVTLSCSPISGHRSVSWYQQTPGQGLQFLFEYFSETQRNKGNFPGRFSGRQFSNSRSEMNVSTLELGDSALYLCASSFGRGGNEQFFGPGTRLTVL.

The V and J genes are TRBV11-2 and TRBJ1-1; D is unresolved. Germline V gene lookup returns CDR1 SGHAT and CDR2 FQNNGV. The CDR3 has 16 amino acids. The V end was cut by 1 base, the J end by 0 bases, with 12 bases between. CDR3: CASSLVSLSMNTEAFF. DNA of the CDR3: TGTGCCAGCAGCTTAGTGTCTTTGAGCATGAACACTGAAGCTTTCTTT.

J is TRBJ2-2 and V is TRBV6-5; D is ambiguous. V was shortened by 1 base and J by 6 bases, with 9 bases between the two germline ends. The CDR3 runs to 14 residues. CDR1 and CDR2 from the germline V gene are MNHEY and SVGAGI. In DNA, the CDR3 is TGTGCCAGCAGTTACTGGGCAGAAGCCGGGGAGCTGTTTTTT. It translates to CASSYWAEAGELFF.

This clone was observed a few times. V gene TRBV19 combines with J gene TRBJ1-1; D gene unclear. The ends were cut back, 3 bases at V and 5 bases at J, with 16 bases in the middle. Germline V CDR1 and CDR2: LNHDA, SQIVND (reference sequence). This CDR3 is built from 15 residues. The CDR3 region has the DNA TGTGCCAGTAGTATGGGATGGAGGAGGGAGACTGAAGCTTTCTTT. This sequence encodes CASSMGWRRETEAFF.

The chain couples TRBV12-5 to TRBJ2-5; perhaps TRBD1 as D (6 bases). The CDR3 covers 15 residues. The V end was cut by 6 bases, the J end by 0 bases, with 14 bases between. Looked up from germline, CDR1 is LGHNT and CDR2 is FRNRAP. As DNA, the CDR3 is TGTGCTAGTGGCCAAGGTGGACAGAACCAAGAGACCCAGTACTTC. It yields the protein CASGQGGQNQETQYF.

The V gene is TRBV7-9, the J gene TRBJ2-2, with TRBD2 matching 11 bases. The CDR3 contains 17 residues. The trim removed 2 bases at V and 3 bases at J, leaving 5 bases unmatched. From germline, CDR1 is SEHNR and CDR2 FQNEAQ (reference sequence). This CDR3 is CASSLTLAGADTGELFF. Here the CDR3 DNA reads TGTGCCAGCAGCTTAACACTAGCGGGAGCGGACACCGGGGAGCTGTTTTTT. Combining the CDR3 with reference TRBV7-9 and TRBJ2-2 gives the whole variable domain DTGVSQNPRHKITKRGQNVTFRCDPISEHNRLYWYRQTLGQGPEFLTYFQNEAQLEKSRLLSDRFSAERPKGSFSTLEIQRTEQGDSAMYLCASSLTLAGADTGELFFGEGSRLTVL.

The chain recombines TRBV7-8 with TRBJ2-7, with no clear D. Germline assignment: CDR1 SGHVS and CDR2 FQNEAQ. Trimming took 4 bases from V and 3 from J, leaving 16 bases between them. The CDR3 length is 15 residues. The CDR3 coding sequence is TGTGCCAGCAGCTCTTGGGCCTCAGCCGGCTACGAGCAGTACTTC. Translation gives CASSSWASAGYEQYF. The full variable domain, completed using reference TRBV7-8 and TRBJ2-7, is GAGVSQSPRYKVAKRGQDVALRCDPISGHVSLFWYQQALGQGPEFLTYFQNEAQLDKSGLPSDRFFAERPEGSVSTLKIQRTQQEDSAVYLCASSSWASAGYEQYFGPGTRLTVT.

The chain joins TRBV4-3 to TRBJ2-5; a weak D match, TRBD1 (5 bases). This CDR3 region has 15 residues. Per germline, CDR1 LGHNA and CDR2 YSLEER. V was trimmed by 0 bases and J by 6 bases, leaving 14 bases between them. CDR3 in DNA: TGCGCCAGCAGCCAAGAATTCAGGGATGAAAAGACCCAGTACTTC. Residues: CASSQEFRDEKTQYF.

V usage is TRBV11-2 and J usage is TRBJ2-2, with 7 bases matching TRBD2. The CDR3 length is 17 residues. The germline V gene has CDR1 SGHAT and CDR2 FQNNGV. V lost 4 bases, J lost 3 bases, and 11 bases stayed unmatched. Here the CDR3 DNA reads TGTGCCAGCAGCTCTAGGGGAGGGACTACTTACACCGGGGAGCTGTTTTTT. Translated: CASSSRGGTTYTGELFF. Based on the CDR3 plus reference TRBV11-2 and TRBJ2-2, the full variable domain is EAGVAQSPRYKIIEKRQSVAFWCNPISGHATLYWYQQILGQGPKLLIQFQNNGVVDDSQLPKDRFSAERLKGVDSTLKIQPAKLEDSAVYLCASSSRGGTTYTGELFFGEGSRLTVL.

The gene calls are TRBV4-3 and TRBJ1-6; TRBD1 is a possible D gene (6 bases). Trimming pared 4 bases from V and 0 bases from J, leaving 13 bases between. Germline CDR1 is LGHNA and CDR2 is YSLEER. This CDR3 contains 17 residues. The CDR3 loop is CASSLGQGSSYNSPLHF. CDR3 coding DNA: TGCGCCAGCAGCCTGGGACAAGGGAGCTCCTATAATTCACCCCTCCACTTT.

This chain links TRBV9 with TRBJ2-3, with 7 bases aligning to TRBD1. V was clipped by 6 bases and J by 3 bases; unmatched bases: 10. The CDR3 spans 15 residues. The germline V gene encodes CDR1 SGDLS and CDR2 YYNGEE. CDR3 nucleotide sequence: TGTGCCAGCACCCTACAGGGGATCGGAACAGATACGCAGTATTTT. Translating gives CASTLQGIGTDTQYF.

The chain recombines TRBV19 with TRBJ1-5, with 10 bases matching TRBD1. There are 13 residues in the CDR3. The V and J ends lost 9 bases and 5 bases, in that order; junction bases with no gene match: 4. Germline V gene data show CDR1 as LNHDA and CDR2 as SQIVND (reference sequence). CDR3 sequence (DNA): TGTGCCAGCGCCGGGACAGGGGATCAGCCCCAGCATTTT. Translation: CASAGTGDQPQHF.

The gene calls are TRBV19 and TRBJ1-4; no definite D call. The germline gives CDR1 LNHDA, CDR2 SQIVND (reference sequence). V was clipped by 4 bases and J by 0 bases, with 12 bases between them. The CDR3 has 16 amino acids. CDR3 sequence reads: CASSKRQSATNEKLFF. CDR3 sequence (DNA): TGTGCCAGTAGTAAGCGGCAAAGCGCAACTAATGAAAAACTGTTTTTT.

V and J are TRBV6-4 and TRBJ1-1, with TRBD1 identical over 10 bases. The CDR3 covers 16 residues. The J segment lost 4 bases and the V segment lost 0 bases, leaving 5 bases of the junction unmatched. CDR1 and CDR2 from the germline V gene are MRHNA and SNTAGT. The CDR3 nucleotides read TGTGCCAGCAGTGACTCAGGAGGACAGGGGGTCACTGAAGCTTTCTTT. It encodes CASSDSGGQGVTEAFF.

This clone occurred a few times. The rearrangement links TRBV19 to TRBJ2-2, with 8 positions matching TRBD1. This CDR3 is built from 12 residues. The germline gives CDR1 LNHDA, CDR2 SQIVND (reference sequence). CDR3 nucleotides: TGTGTAGGACAGGGCAGGGCCGGGGAGCTGTTTTTT. This sequence encodes CVGQGRAGELFF.

The V call is TRBV14, the J call TRBJ1-1, with no clear D. The CDR3 runs 14 residues. Trimming pared 1 base from V and 5 bases from J, leaving 11 bases between. Germline V gives CDR1 SGHDN, CDR2 FVKESK. In DNA, the CDR3 is TGTGCCAGCAGCCAAGGCGGAATTCGGACTGAAGCTTTCTTT. It is translated as CASSQGGIRTEAFF.